The 6 T cell receptor beta chains given below trace back to one sample, sequenced in a study of blood T cell repertoires in COVID-19. Some clones are missing from TCRdb's copy, which holds only in-frame ones; the method was immunoSEQ multiplex PCR. The table lists 210,000 or so clones, roughly 80% of them singletons, with less than 11% in the top ten. Sequenced material: peripheral blood. These receptors came from a woman aged 80 or over with acute or convalescent COVID-19.

This clone was observed a few times. V is TRBV18 and J is TRBJ1-1; D uncertain. This CDR3 has 14 residues. V was cut by 0 bases and J by 2 bases, with 7 bases left in between. Looked up from germline, CDR1 is KGHSH and CDR2 is LQKENI. CDR3 amino acids: CASSPPNFNTEAFF. CDR3 nucleotide sequence: TGTGCCAGCTCACCACCGAACTTTAACACTGAAGCTTTCTTT.

The chain uses TRBV3-1 (or the pseudogene TRBV3-2) and TRBJ2-5; D might be TRBD2 (5 bases). Trimming removed 0 bases at V and 0 bases at J, with 11 bases between. The CDR3 is made up of 16 amino acids. The germline V gene encodes CDR1 LGHDT and CDR2 YNNKEL (reference sequence). The CDR3 loop reads CASSQDRPLDQETQYF. CDR3 sequence (DNA): TGTGCCAGCAGCCAAGATAGGCCACTAGACCAAGAGACCCAGTACTTC.

CDR3 sequence: CASSTGLGQGAPKETQYF. The CDR3 DNA reads as TGTGCCAGCAGTACAGGATTGGGGCAGGGGGCGCCGAAAGAGACCCAGTACTTC. J is TRBJ2-5 and V is TRBV27; TRBD1 matches 8 bases. The CDR3 is 18 amino acids. Trimming cost V 5 bases and J 3 bases; bases outside gene matches: 17. Per the germline V gene, CDR1 is MNHEY and CDR2 is SMNVEV (reference sequence).

The rearrangement uses TRBV19 and TRBJ1-6, with a tentative D call TRBD1 (6 bases). The CDR3 is 17 residues long. V was trimmed by 2 bases and J by 6 bases, leaving 17 bases between them. The germline gives CDR1 LNHDA, CDR2 SQIVND (reference sequence). CDR3 amino acids: CASSIRGGRVSNSPLHF. Written as DNA, the CDR3 is TGTGCCAGTAGTATAAGGGGGGGACGGGTGTCTAATTCACCCCTCCACTTT.

The rearrangement joins TRBV3-1 (or the pseudogene TRBV3-2) to TRBJ1-2; D might be TRBD1 (6 bases). The CDR3 covers 19 residues. The ends were cut back, 0 bases at V and 1 base at J, with 21 bases in the middle. CDR1 and CDR2 from the germline V gene are LGHDT and YNNKEL (reference sequence). The CDR3, as DNA: TGTGCCAGCAGCCAAGACGTCTTTATTAAGGACAGATTTAACTATGGCTACACCTTC. Translation: CASSQDVFIKDRFNYGYTF.

This chain links TRBV5-4 with TRBJ1-1; TRBD1 aligns across 7 bases. Germline lookup yields CDR1 SGHNT and CDR2 YYREEE (reference sequence). V shed 0 bases, J shed 6 bases, and the junction held 8 bases outside the gene matches. The CDR3 consists of 15 residues. CDR3 nucleotides: TGTGCCAGCAGCTTGGCACAGGGGATGATGTCTGAAGCTTTCTTT. As protein: CASSLAQGMMSEAFF.